Below, 5 T cell receptor beta chains from the same sample are listed, as sequenced in a study of blood T cell repertoires in COVID-19. Repertoires were generated with immunoSEQ multiplex PCR, while TCRdb's copy carries only in-frame clones and drops some. The repertoire holds some 200,000 clones, roughly 79% seen once, with 9.5% to 11% in the top ten. Sequenced sample: peripheral blood. The origin of the receptors is a woman aged 40-49 years with COVID-19, enrolled during active disease.

The rearrangement links TRBV29-1 to TRBJ2-3; TRBD1 agrees at 7 bases. The CDR3 consists of 14 residues. V lost 8 bases, J lost 7 bases, and 15 bases stayed unmatched. Germline CDR1 is SQVTM and CDR2 is ANQGSEA. CDR3 protein: CSSKSPLGGNTQYF. CDR3 in DNA: TGCAGCTCGAAAAGCCCCCTAGGGGGCAATACGCAGTATTTT.

The chain uses TRBV27 and TRBJ2-2; tentative D call: TRBD2 (8 bases). Germline lookup yields CDR1 MNHEY and CDR2 SMNVEV (reference sequence). The V end was cut by 5 bases, the J end by 6 bases, with 25 bases between. The CDR3 is made up of 18 amino acids. The CDR3 DNA reads TGTGCCAGCAGTAGCCCCACAGGGGTCGCGGGAGGCTCCGGGGAGCTGTTTTTT. As protein: CASSSPTGVAGGSGELFF.

The V call is TRBV29-1, the J call TRBJ2-2; 12 nucleotides align to TRBD1. After removal of 2 bases from V and 4 bases from J, the junction contained 11 bases not matched to a gene. Germline V gene lookup returns CDR1 SQVTM and CDR2 ANQGSEA. The CDR3 has 18 amino acids. The CDR3 DNA reads as TGCAGCGTTGAACTCCGGGACAGGGGGCCCTCGAGCACCGGGGAGCTGTTTTTT. It translates to CSVELRDRGPSSTGELFF.

This chain connects TRBV10-1 to TRBJ2-7, with TRBD1 matching 8 bases. The CDR3 contains 13 residues. Trimming cost V 8 bases and J 2 bases; bases outside gene matches: 5. Germline-derived CDR1 and CDR2 are WNHNN and SYGVQD (reference sequence). The CDR3 reads CASAGQGPYEQYV. The CDR3 nucleotides read TGCGCCAGCGCTGGACAGGGCCCCTACGAGCAGTACGTC.

The chain couples TRBV7-3 to TRBJ2-1; 7 bases agree with TRBD2. J gave up 9 bases and V 5 bases, and 19 bases lay outside the gene matches. CDR3 length: 17 amino acids. The germline V gene has CDR1 SGHTA and CDR2 FQGTGA. In DNA, the CDR3 is TGTGCCAGCAGCCTCGGGGGGACCACAACAATAGGGGTTGAGCAGTTCTTC. Residues: CASSLGGTTTIGVEQFF.